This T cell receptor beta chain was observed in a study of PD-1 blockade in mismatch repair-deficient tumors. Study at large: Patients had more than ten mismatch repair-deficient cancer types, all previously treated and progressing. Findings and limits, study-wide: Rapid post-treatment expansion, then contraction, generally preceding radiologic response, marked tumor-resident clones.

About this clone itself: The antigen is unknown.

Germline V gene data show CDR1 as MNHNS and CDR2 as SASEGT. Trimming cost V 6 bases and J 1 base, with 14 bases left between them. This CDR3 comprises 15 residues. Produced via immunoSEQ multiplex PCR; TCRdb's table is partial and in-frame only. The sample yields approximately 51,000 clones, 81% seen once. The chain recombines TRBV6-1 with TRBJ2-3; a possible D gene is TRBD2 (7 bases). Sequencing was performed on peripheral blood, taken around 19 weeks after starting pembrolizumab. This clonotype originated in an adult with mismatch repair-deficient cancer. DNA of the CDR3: TGTGCCAGCAGGAAACAGGGAGGGGGCACAGATACGCAGTATTTT. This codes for CASRKQGGGTDTQYF.